A single sample is the source of the 13 T cell receptor beta chains below, sequenced in a study of blood T cell repertoires in COVID-19 (TCRdb year 2020). Library creation used the immunoSEQ multiplex PCR assay. TCRdb obtained this table from immuneACCESS and retained in-frame rearrangements with V and J assigned. These tables miss some clones; where compared with another copy, unresolved V genes account for less than half of the shortfall, and the remainder is unexplained. Here the sample has 95,000 to 150,000 clones; approximately 86% occur a single time. The top ten clones comprise about 0.9% of the sample. The sequenced sample was peripheral blood. These receptors all come from a woman aged 50 to 60 with active or convalescent COVID-19.

This chain joins TRBV6-7 and TRBJ1-3; D is ambiguous. TRBV6-7 is treated as an ORF (open reading frame) with a function not yet certain. The V end lost 6 bases, the J end lost 0 bases, and 9 bases lay between the germline ends. This CDR3 spans 14 amino acids. The CDR3 region has the DNA TGTGCCAGCAGCCCAAAGAGCTCTGGAAACACCATATATTTT. The encoded protein is CASSPKSSGNTIYF.

This clone was detected only once. The chain employs TRBV9 and TRBJ2-2, with D perhaps matching TRBD1 (5 bases). Germline CDR1 is SGDLS and CDR2 is YYNGEE. The CDR3 extends over 16 amino acids. Trimming cost V 3 bases and J 5 bases, with 17 bases left between them. The CDR3 protein is CASSAPGRGRTGELFF. The CDR3 DNA reads TGTGCCAGCAGCGCCCCAGGGCGCGGTAGAACCGGGGAGCTGTTTTTT.

The chain couples TRBV6-5 to TRBJ2-7; 12 bases line up with TRBD1. The CDR3 sequence is 14 residues long. Trimming took 7 bases from V and 6 from J; bases not matched to a gene: 7. The germline gives CDR1 MNHEY, CDR2 SVGAGI. The CDR3 reads CASKTGTGGIEQYF. The CDR3 DNA sequence: TGTGCCAGCAAAACCGGGACAGGGGGCATCGAGCAGTACTTC.

V is TRBV7-8 and J is TRBJ2-7; TRBD1 aligns across 7 bases. The CDR3 contains 14 residues. Germline CDR1 and CDR2: SGHVS and FQNEAQ. V trimming: 4 bases; J trimming: 4 bases; junction bases outside the gene matches: 7. CDR3 DNA: TGTGCCAGCAGCTCAGGGACAGTGCTTTACGAGCAGTACTTC. Its translation: CASSSGTVLYEQYF.

The chain couples TRBV3-1 (or the pseudogene TRBV3-2) to TRBJ2-7; 9 positions match TRBD2. V dropped 6 bases and J dropped 2; count of bases not matched to a gene: 8. This CDR3 comprises 15 residues. Germline V CDR1 and CDR2: LGHDT, YNNKEL (reference sequence). The chain's CDR3 is CASRASGTPTYEQYF. The CDR3 DNA is TGTGCCAGCAGGGCTAGCGGGACGCCGACCTACGAGCAGTACTTC.

The chain is built from TRBV4-2 and TRBJ1-3, with TRBD1 matching over 7 bases. This CDR3 contains 18 residues. The V gene end was trimmed by 1 base and the J gene end by 2 bases; junction bases not matched to a gene: 11. In germline, CDR1 is LGHNA, CDR2 YNFKEQ. DNA of the CDR3: TGTGCCAGCAGCCAAGGGAAGGGGTTAACAGGGGCTGGAAACACCATATATTTT. It encodes CASSQGKGLTGAGNTIYF.

The J gene is TRBJ2-1, the V gene TRBV9, with TRBD1 identical over 7 bases. J lost 9 bases, V lost 0 bases, and 6 bases had no gene match. Germline values: CDR1 SGDLS, CDR2 YYNGEE. The CDR3 sequence is 14 residues long. CDR3 loop: CASSVEDRVSEQFF. CDR3 sequence (DNA): TGTGCCAGCAGCGTAGAAGACAGGGTCAGTGAGCAGTTCTTC.

This chain joins TRBV9 and TRBJ2-1; tentatively, D is TRBD2 (6 bases). This CDR3 comprises 19 residues. Trimming pared 0 bases from V and 0 bases from J, leaving 19 bases between. Per germline, CDR1 SGDLS and CDR2 YYNGEE. CDR3 sequence: CASSVERGSGGSSYNEQFF. The CDR3 nucleotides read TGTGCCAGCAGCGTAGAGAGAGGTAGCGGAGGGAGCTCCTACAATGAGCAGTTCTTC.

The V and J genes are TRBV9 and TRBJ1-4, with D perhaps matching TRBD1 (5 bases). Trimming cost V 0 bases and J 7 bases, with 16 bases left between them. The germline gives CDR1 SGDLS, CDR2 YYNGEE. This CDR3 has 16 amino acids. The chain's CDR3 is CASSVDGAGRGEKLFF. Here the CDR3 DNA reads TGTGCCAGCAGCGTAGATGGGGCAGGGCGGGGTGAAAAACTGTTTTTT. Together with reference TRBV9 and TRBJ1-4, the CDR3 gives the full variable domain: DSGVTQTPKHLITATGQRVTLRCSPRSGDLSVYWYQQSLDQGLQFLIQYYNGEERAKGNILERFSAQQFPDLHSELNLSSLELGDSALYFCASSVDGAGRGEKLFFGSGTQLSVL.

The chain links TRBV23-1 to TRBJ1-4, with 9 nucleotides matching TRBD1. TRBV23-1 carries the ORF label, with uncertain function. V trimming: 2 bases; J trimming: 7 bases; junction bases outside the gene matches: 8. CDR3 size: 16 residues. The CDR3 here is CASSQESRTGAEKLFF. In DNA form, the CDR3 reads TGCGCCAGCAGTCAAGAGTCCCGGACAGGGGCTGAAAAACTGTTTTTT.

The chain has TRBV5-4 and TRBJ1-6, with 8 nucleotides matching TRBD1. Germline V gene sequence: CDR1 SGHNT, CDR2 YYREEE (reference sequence). The CDR3 has 14 residues. V trimming: 0 bases; J trimming: 14 bases; junction bases outside the gene matches: 7. The CDR3 spells CASSLARGQGTLHF. For the CDR3, the DNA is TGTGCCAGCAGCTTGGCCAGGGGGCAGGGGACCCTCCACTTT.

This chain links TRBV3-1 (or the pseudogene TRBV3-2) with TRBJ2-7; 7 bases are shared with TRBD2. V lost 0 bases to trimming and J lost 2 bases; unmatched junction nucleotides: 10. This CDR3 is 17 amino acids long. Germline lookup yields CDR1 LGHDT and CDR2 YNNKEL (reference sequence). The CDR3 DNA is TGTGCCAGCAGCCAAGAAGCGGGATCAGCGGTCCCCTACGAGCAGTACTTC. Its protein is CASSQEAGSAVPYEQYF.

CDR3 in DNA: TGTGCCACCAGCCCCGGGGTCACAGATACGCAGTATTTT. Protein sequence: CATSPGVTDTQYF. The rearrangement uses TRBV15 and TRBJ2-3, with TRBD2 as a possible D gene (5 bases). Per germline, CDR1 LNHNV and CDR2 YYDKDF (reference sequence). This CDR3 is built from 13 residues. With 5 bases removed from V and 2 bases from J, the gap between germline ends came to 8 bases.